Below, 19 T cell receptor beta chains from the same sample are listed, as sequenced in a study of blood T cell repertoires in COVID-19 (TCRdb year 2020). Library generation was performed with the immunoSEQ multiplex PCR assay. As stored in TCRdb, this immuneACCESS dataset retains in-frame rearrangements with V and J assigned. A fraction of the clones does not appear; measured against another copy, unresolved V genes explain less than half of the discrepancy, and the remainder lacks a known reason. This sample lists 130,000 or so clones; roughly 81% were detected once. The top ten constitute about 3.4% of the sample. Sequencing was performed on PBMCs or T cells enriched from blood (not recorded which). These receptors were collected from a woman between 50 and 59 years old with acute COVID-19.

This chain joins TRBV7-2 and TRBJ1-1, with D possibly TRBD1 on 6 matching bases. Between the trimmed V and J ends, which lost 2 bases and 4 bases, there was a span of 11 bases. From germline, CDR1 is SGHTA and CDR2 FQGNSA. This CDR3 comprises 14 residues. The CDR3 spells CASSLSGASTEAFF. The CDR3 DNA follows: TGTGCCAGCAGCTTATCAGGGGCGAGCACTGAAGCTTTCTTT.

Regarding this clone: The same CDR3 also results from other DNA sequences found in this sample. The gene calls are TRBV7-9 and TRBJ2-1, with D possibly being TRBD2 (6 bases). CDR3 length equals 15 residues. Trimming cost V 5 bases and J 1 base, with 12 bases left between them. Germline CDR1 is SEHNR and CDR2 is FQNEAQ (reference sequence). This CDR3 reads CASSPRGSSYNEQFF. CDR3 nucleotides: TGTGCCAGCAGCCCACGGGGGAGTTCCTACAATGAGCAGTTCTTC.

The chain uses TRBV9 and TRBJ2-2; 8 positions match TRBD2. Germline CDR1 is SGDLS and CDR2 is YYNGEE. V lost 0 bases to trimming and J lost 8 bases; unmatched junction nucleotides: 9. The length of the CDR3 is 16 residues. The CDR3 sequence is CASSVAFSGRSGELFF. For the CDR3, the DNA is TGTGCCAGCAGCGTAGCGTTCAGCGGGAGATCAGGGGAGCTGTTTTTT. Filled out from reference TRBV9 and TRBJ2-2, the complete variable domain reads DSGVTQTPKHLITATGQRVTLRCSPRSGDLSVYWYQQSLDQGLQFLIQYYNGEERAKGNILERFSAQQFPDLHSELNLSSLELGDSALYFCASSVAFSGRSGELFFGEGSRLTVL.

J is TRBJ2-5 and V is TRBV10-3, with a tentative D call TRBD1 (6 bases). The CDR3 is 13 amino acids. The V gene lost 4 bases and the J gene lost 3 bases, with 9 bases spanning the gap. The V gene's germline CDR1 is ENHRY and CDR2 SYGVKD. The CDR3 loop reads CAISGAGEETQYF. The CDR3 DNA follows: TGTGCCATCAGTGGGGCAGGGGAAGAGACCCAGTACTTC.

CDR3 amino acids: CASSIRHRGVNTEAFF. The CDR3, as DNA: TGTGCCAGTAGTATACGCCACAGGGGCGTGAACACTGAAGCTTTCTTT. This sequence joins TRBV19 and TRBJ1-1; 7 positions match TRBD1. V gave up 2 bases and J gave up 0 bases; unmatched junction bases: 6. The CDR3 is made up of 16 amino acids. Germline V CDR1 and CDR2: LNHDA, SQIVND (reference sequence).

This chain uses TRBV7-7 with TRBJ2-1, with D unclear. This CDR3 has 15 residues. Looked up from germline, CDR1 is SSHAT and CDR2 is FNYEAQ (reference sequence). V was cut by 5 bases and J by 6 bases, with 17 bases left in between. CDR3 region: CASSDVKNGGNEQFF. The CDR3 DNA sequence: TGTGCCAGCAGCGACGTAAAAAACGGCGGCAATGAGCAGTTCTTC.

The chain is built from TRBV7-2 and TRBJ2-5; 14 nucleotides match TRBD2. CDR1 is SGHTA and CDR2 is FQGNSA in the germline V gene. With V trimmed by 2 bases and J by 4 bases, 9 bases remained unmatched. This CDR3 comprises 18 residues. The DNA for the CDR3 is TGTGCCAGCAGCTTAAGGGTGGAGGGACTAGCGGGAGTAGAGACCCAGTACTTC. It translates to CASSLRVEGLAGVETQYF.

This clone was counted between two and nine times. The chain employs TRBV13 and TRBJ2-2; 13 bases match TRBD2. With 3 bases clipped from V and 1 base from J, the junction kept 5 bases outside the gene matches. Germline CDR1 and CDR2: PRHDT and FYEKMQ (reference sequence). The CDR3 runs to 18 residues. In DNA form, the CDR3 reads TGTGCCAGCAGCTTGGGGCGACTAGCGGGAGGGAACACCGGGGAGCTGTTTTTT. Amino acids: CASSLGRLAGGNTGELFF.

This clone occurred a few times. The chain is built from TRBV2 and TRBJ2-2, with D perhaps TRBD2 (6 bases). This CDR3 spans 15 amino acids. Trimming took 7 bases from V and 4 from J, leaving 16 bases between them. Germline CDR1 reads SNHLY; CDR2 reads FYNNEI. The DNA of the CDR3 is TGTGCCAGCAAGGGTGACGGAGGGGCCACCGGGGAGCTGTTTTTT. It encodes CASKGDGGATGELFF.

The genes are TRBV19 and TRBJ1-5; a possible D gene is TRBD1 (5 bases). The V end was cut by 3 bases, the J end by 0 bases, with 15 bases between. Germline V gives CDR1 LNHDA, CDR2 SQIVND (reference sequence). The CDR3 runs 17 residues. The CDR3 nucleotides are TGTGCCAGTAGTATGGGCTCAGACAGCTATAGCAATCAGCCCCAGCATTTT. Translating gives CASSMGSDSYSNQPQHF.

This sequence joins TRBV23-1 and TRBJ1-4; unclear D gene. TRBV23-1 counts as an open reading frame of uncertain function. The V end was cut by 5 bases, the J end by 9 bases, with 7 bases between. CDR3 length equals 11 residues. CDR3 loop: CASSAKQKLFF. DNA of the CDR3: TGCGCCAGCAGTGCTAAACAAAAACTGTTTTTT.

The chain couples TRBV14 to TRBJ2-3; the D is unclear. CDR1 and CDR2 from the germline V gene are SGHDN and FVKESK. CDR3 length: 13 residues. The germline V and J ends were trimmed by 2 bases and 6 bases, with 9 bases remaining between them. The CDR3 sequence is CASSQQPRDTQYF. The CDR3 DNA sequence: TGTGCCAGCAGCCAACAACCGCGGGATACGCAGTATTTT. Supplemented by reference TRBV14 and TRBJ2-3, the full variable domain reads EAGVTQFPSHSVIEKGQTVTLRCDPISGHDNLYWYRRVMGKEIKFLLHFVKESKQDESGMPNNRFLAERTGGTYSTLKVQPAELEDSGVYFCASSQQPRDTQYFGPGTRLTVL.

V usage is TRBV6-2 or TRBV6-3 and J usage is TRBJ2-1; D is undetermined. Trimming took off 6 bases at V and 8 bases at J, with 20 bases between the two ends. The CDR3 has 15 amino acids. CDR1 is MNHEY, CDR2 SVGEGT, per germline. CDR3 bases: TGTGCCAGCAGCGTAGACTTGCCCATTGCAGATGAGCAGTTCTTC. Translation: CASSVDLPIADEQFF.

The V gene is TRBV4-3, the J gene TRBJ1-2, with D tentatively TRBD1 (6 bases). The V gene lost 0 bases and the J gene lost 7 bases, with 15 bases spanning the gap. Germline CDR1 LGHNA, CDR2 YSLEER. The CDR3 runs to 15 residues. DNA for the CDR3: TGCGCCAGCAGCCAAGATTTCCGCAGGGGAATTGGCTACACCTTC. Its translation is CASSQDFRRGIGYTF.

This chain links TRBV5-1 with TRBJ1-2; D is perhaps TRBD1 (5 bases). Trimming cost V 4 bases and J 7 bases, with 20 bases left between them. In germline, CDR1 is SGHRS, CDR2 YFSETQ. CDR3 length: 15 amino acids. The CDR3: CASSAGGRASFGYTF. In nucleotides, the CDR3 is TGCGCCAGCAGCGCCGGTGGCAGGGCGTCCTTTGGCTACACCTTC.

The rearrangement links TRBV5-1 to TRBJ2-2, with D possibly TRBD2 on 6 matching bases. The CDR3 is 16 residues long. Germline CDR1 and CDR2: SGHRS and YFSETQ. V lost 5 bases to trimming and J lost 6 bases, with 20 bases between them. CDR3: CASRKPGTFNSGELFF. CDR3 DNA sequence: TGCGCCAGCAGGAAACCCGGGACTTTCAATTCCGGGGAGCTGTTTTTT.

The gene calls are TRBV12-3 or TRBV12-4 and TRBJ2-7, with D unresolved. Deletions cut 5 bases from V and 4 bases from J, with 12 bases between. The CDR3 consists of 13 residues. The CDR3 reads CASSPPENYEQYF. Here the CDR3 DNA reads TGTGCCAGCAGTCCACCCGAGAATTACGAGCAGTACTTC.

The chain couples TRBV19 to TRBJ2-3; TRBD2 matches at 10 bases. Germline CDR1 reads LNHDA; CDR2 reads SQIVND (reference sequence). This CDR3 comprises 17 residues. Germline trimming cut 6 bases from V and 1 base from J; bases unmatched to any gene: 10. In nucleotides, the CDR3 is TGTGCCAGTAGGAGGATAGCGGGGGGAGCCGGCACAGATACGCAGTATTTT. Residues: CASRRIAGGAGTDTQYF.

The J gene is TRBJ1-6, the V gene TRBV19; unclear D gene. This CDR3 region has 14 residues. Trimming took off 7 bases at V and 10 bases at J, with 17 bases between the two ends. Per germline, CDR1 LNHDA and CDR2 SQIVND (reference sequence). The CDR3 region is CASTQRRGGSPLHF. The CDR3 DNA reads TGTGCCAGTACCCAACGGAGAGGTGGGTCACCCCTCCACTTT. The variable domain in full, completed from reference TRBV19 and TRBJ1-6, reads DGGITQSPKYLFRKEGQNVTLSCEQNLNHDAMYWYRQDPGQGLRLIYYSQIVNDFQKGDIAEGYSVSREKKESFPLTVTSAQKNPTAFYLCASTQRRGGSPLHFGNGTRLTVT.